The source of this T cell receptor (beta chain) is a study of cytomegalovirus exposure and HLA in healthy donors. Germline V CDR1 and CDR2: MDHEN, SYDVKM. Trimming left V 6 bases short and J 3 bases short, with 14 bases between. CDR3 length: 14 amino acids. The method was immunoSEQ multiplex PCR; TCRdb's version includes in-frame clones alone and lacks a portion of them. The repertoire holds about 110,000 clones, with about 86% as singletons. As to this clone: Its antigen is unidentified.

Study results and caveats: Some TCR beta chains (about 180 of them) were listed as cytomegalovirus-associated.

Sequencing was performed on PBMCs. The chain carries TRBV28 and TRBJ1-2, with D maybe TRBD1 (6 bases). The receptor was isolated from a woman between 18 and 29 years old in good health and CMV-seropositive. The CDR3 loop reads CASREQGGDYGYTF. CDR3 bases: TGTGCCAGCAGAGAACAGGGAGGGGACTATGGCTACACCTTC.